This TCR beta chain emerged from a study of Graves' ophthalmopathy and Graves' hyperthyroidism. General study findings and limits: Blood samples also showed most expanded thyroid clonotypes exceeding 0.001 frequency.

This clonotype was seen just once. The antigen is unknown. Clinical symptoms, serum thyroxine, TRAb, thyroid ultrasound and orbital computed tomography determined diagnosis. RNA transcripts yielded amplified TCR beta CDR3 regions. HTBI-primed first-round RT-PCR preceded second-round multiplex PCR. A single record per CDR3 protein comes from TCRdb applying MiXCR to the multiplex PCR reads. The sample records around 1,000,000 distinct CDR3 sequences, 35% to 40% being singletons. This TCR was recovered from an adult man with Graves' hyperthyroidism. The sequencing sample was made of peripheral blood or thyroid tissue (not recorded which).

The CDR3, as DNA: TGTGCCAGTGGGGACGGGGTGATAGAGACCCAGTACTTC. Residues: CASGDGVIETQYF. The chain employs TRBV6-1 and TRBJ2-5; D might be TRBD1 or TRBD2, each matching 5 bases. Trimming removed 9 bases at V and 4 bases at J, with 15 bases between. Germline V gives CDR1 MNHNS, CDR2 SASEGT. The CDR3 length is 13 residues.